This T cell receptor (beta chain) was sequenced in a study of radiotherapy plus CTLA-4 blockade in lung cancer. Study background: Objective responses emerged in under 20% of patients, and roughly 28% attained disease control.

The method was immunoSEQ multiplex PCR; TCRdb's version includes in-frame clones alone and lacks a portion of them. This repertoire shows 100,000 or so clones, approximately 82% found once; its top ten account for under 30%. Notes on the study in general: Early blood T cell clone dynamics reportedly forecast response best, with interferon-beta. Expansion in blood of tumor-derived TCR clones was seen after radiotherapy plus ipilimumab.

Enrolled patients, whose metastatic non-small-cell lung cancer was chemo-refractory, received focal radiation plus CTLA-4 blockade with ipilimumab. Per the germline V gene, CDR1 is LGHNA and CDR2 is YNFKEQ. The CDR3 has 16 residues. V lost 1 base to trimming and J lost 0 bases; unmatched junction nucleotides: 2. Concerning this clone: Its antigen remains unidentified.

This chain links TRBV4-2 with TRBJ1-4, with 7 bases lining up with TRBD1. This clonotype originated in a human donor with non-small cell lung cancer that progressed on radiotherapy plus ipilimumab. The starting material was peripheral blood, obtained from a patient treated with radiotherapy plus ipilimumab. In nucleotides, the CDR3 is TGTGCCAGCAGCCAAGCGACAGGGACAACTAATGAAAAACTGTTTTTT. Protein: CASSQATGTTNEKLFF.